The rows below give T cell receptor beta chains drawn from one sample of a study of multiple sclerosis patients with progressive multifocal leukoencephalopathy. Profiled with immunoSEQ multiplex PCR; TCRdb holds only in-frame clones, not every one. This sample has 25,000 to 35,000 clones, with 70% to 90% found just once. The sample comprised PBMCs. These receptors were collected from a human donor with multiple sclerosis. Both conserved end residues are part of each CDR3. D genes are given only for firm matches. Size values are once, few and many counts, or a class for expanded clones, and some rows have none.

clone_size	j_call	v_call	d_call	cdr3_aa	cdr3_nt
.	TRBJ2-7	TRBV6-5	.	CASSYGNRDYEQYF	TGTGCCAGCAGCTATGGAAACAGGGACTACGAGCAGTACTTC
.	TRBJ1-2	TRBV6-6	.	CASSYSEGSFYGYTF	TGTGCCAGCAGTTACTCCGAGGGTAGCTTCTATGGCTACACCTTC
.	TRBJ1-1	TRBV29-1	TRBD1	CSVERTGGTEAFF	TGCAGCGTTGAAAGAACAGGGGGGACTGAAGCTTTCTTT
.	TRBJ2-3	TRBV6-1	.	CASSEAATEDTQYF	TGTGCCAGCAGTGAAGCCGCCACAGAAGATACGCAGTATTTT
.	TRBJ2-5	TRBV30	TRBD2	CACGTSGGQETQYF	TGTGCCTGTGGGACTAGCGGGGGGCAAGAGACCCAGTACTTC
few	TRBJ1-5	TRBV7-9	.	CASTLWNQPQHF	TGTGCCAGCACCCTGTGGAATCAGCCCCAGCATTTT
.	TRBJ2-4	TRBV27	.	CASSQFSGTLAKNIQYF	TGTGCCAGCAGTCAATTTTCCGGGACATTAGCCAAAAACATTCAGTACTTC
.	TRBJ2-7	TRBV4-2	TRBD1	CASSQEEGQGSYEQYF	TGTGCCAGCAGCCAAGAGGAGGGACAGGGGTCCTACGAGCAGTACTTC
.	TRBJ2-7	TRBV6-5	TRBD1	CASKQGAYDEQYF	TGTGCCAGTAAACAGGGGGCATACGACGAGCAGTACTTC
.	TRBJ1-1	TRBV5-1	TRBD1	CASSGTGHTEAFF	TGCGCCAGCAGCGGGACAGGGCACACTGAAGCTTTCTTT
.	TRBJ2-5	TRBV5-1	.	CASRPDMYQETQYF	TGCGCCAGCAGACCCGACATGTACCAAGAGACCCAGTACTTC
.	TRBJ1-1	TRBV7-2	TRBD1	CASSLGQGRTEAFF	TGTGCCAGCAGCTTAGGACAGGGGAGGACTGAAGCTTTCTTT
.	TRBJ2-7	TRBV19	.	CASAGLADAEQYF	TGTGCCAGTGCCGGCCTGGCGGACGCCGAGCAGTACTTC
once	TRBJ1-6	TRBV4-1	.	CASSQELTGYNSPLHF	TGCGCCAGCAGCCAAGAATTGACTGGCTATAATTCACCCCTCCACTTT
.	TRBJ1-1	TRBV4-1	.	CASSQEGAWGTEAFF	TGCGCCAGCAGCCAAGAGGGGGCCTGGGGCACTGAAGCTTTCTTT
.	TRBJ2-3	TRBV7-3	.	CASSLKGGTDTQYF	TGTGCCAGCAGCTTAAAAGGGGGCACAGATACGCAGTATTTT
.	TRBJ2-7	TRBV5-6	.	CASSRPDLYEQYF	TGTGCCAGCAGCCGTCCGGACCTTTACGAGCAGTACTTC
.	TRBJ2-5	TRBV7-9	.	CASSLGGPQETQYF	TGTGCCAGCAGCCTCGGGGGGCCCCAAGAGACCCAGTACTTC
.	TRBJ1-1	TRBV6-6	.	CASSFQVFTEAFF	TGTGCCAGCAGTTTCCAGGTGTTCACTGAAGCTTTCTTT
.	TRBJ1-5	TRBV5-1	.	CASSLVRQGDQPQHF	TGCGCCAGCAGCTTGGTTCGGCAGGGAGATCAGCCCCAGCATTTT
.	TRBJ1-1	TRBV27	TRBD1	CASSTRTGENTEAFF	TGTGCCAGCAGTACTCGGACAGGAGAGAACACTGAAGCTTTCTTT
few	TRBJ2-1	TRBV7-2	.	CASSLLADNEQFF	TGTGCCAGCAGCTTACTCGCGGACAATGAGCAGTTCTTC
.	TRBJ2-7	TRBV11-1	.	CASSLGTPFYEQYF	TGTGCCAGCAGCTTAGGGACTCCCTTCTACGAGCAGTACTTC
.	TRBJ1-2	TRBV19	TRBD1	CASSIGTGGYGYTF	TGTGCCAGTAGTATCGGGACAGGGGGCTATGGCTACACCTTC
few	TRBJ1-6	TRBV19	.	CASSKLIGNSPLHF	TGTGCCAGTAGTAAACTCATCGGTAATTCACCCCTCCACTTT
.	TRBJ1-3	TRBV11-2	.	CASSLAPGTGNTIYF	TGTGCCAGCAGCTTAGCCCCAGGGACAGGAAACACCATATATTTT
.	TRBJ1-1	TRBV30	.	CARSGQGTEAFF	TGTGCCCGGAGCGGGCAGGGCACTGAAGCTTTCTTT
few	TRBJ2-5	TRBV6-1	.	CASCPRDLFQETQYF	TGTGCCAGCTGCCCTAGGGATCTATTCCAAGAGACCCAGTACTTC
.	TRBJ1-2	TRBV30	TRBD1	CAWSPTGTGGYGYTF	TGTGCCTGGAGTCCTACCGGGACAGGGGGCTATGGCTACACCTTC
.	TRBJ1-2	TRBV29-1	TRBD1	CSVAAGGNYGYTF	TGCAGCGTTGCGGCAGGGGGGAACTATGGCTACACCTTC
.	TRBJ2-5	TRBV2	TRBD2	CASSPGTSGGGTQYF	TGTGCCAGCAGTCCCGGGACTAGCGGGGGGGGGACCCAGTACTTC
.	TRBJ1-1	TRBV7-9	.	CASSLGLGAEAFF	TGTGCCAGCAGCTTAGGGCTGGGGGCTGAAGCTTTCTTT
.	TRBJ1-1	TRBV9	.	CASSVDGTEAFF	TGTGCCAGCAGCGTAGATGGCACTGAAGCTTTCTTT
few	TRBJ1-1	TRBV6-1	.	CASSEPQGGTEAFF	TGTGCCAGCAGTGAACCCCAGGGTGGCACTGAAGCTTTCTTT
few	TRBJ1-6	TRBV7-9	.	CASSADGRNSPLHF	TGTGCCAGCAGCGCTGACGGGAGAAATTCACCCCTCCACTTT
.	TRBJ1-2	TRBV5-1	TRBD1	CASSRGQGYGYTF	TGCGCCAGCAGCCGAGGACAGGGCTATGGCTACACCTTC
once	TRBJ2-7	TRBV7-9	TRBD1	CASSLAGTGGYEQYF	TGTGCCAGCAGCTTAGCCGGGACAGGGGGATACGAGCAGTACTTC
.	TRBJ1-2	TRBV28	TRBD1	CASTLFRDRGHRGYTF	TGTGCCAGCACCTTATTCCGGGACAGGGGGCACCGGGGCTACACCTTC
.	TRBJ2-1	TRBV7-8	TRBD2	CASSFGLAQSSYNEQFF	TGTGCCAGCAGCTTCGGACTAGCCCAAAGCTCCTACAATGAGCAGTTCTTC
.	TRBJ2-3	TRBV5-1	.	CASSLGAAATQYF	TGCGCCAGCAGCTTGGGGGCCGCCGCTACGCAGTATTTT
.	TRBJ2-7	TRBV4-2	.	CASSQERPGAYEQYF	TGTGCCAGCAGCCAAGAGAGGCCAGGGGCGTACGAGCAGTACTTC
.	TRBJ1-2	TRBV18	.	CASSPKQPAGQNYGYTF	TGTGCCAGCTCCCCAAAACAGCCTGCGGGACAAAACTATGGCTACACCTTC
.	TRBJ1-2	TRBV19	.	CASSIRGLSDGYTF	TGTGCCAGTAGTATCCGGGGACTGTCGGATGGCTACACCTTC
.	TRBJ1-6	TRBV11-2	TRBD1	CASTLQGNNSPLHF	TGTGCCAGCACCCTACAGGGGAATAATTCACCCCTCCACTTT
.	TRBJ1-4	TRBV18	TRBD1	CASSETGGHNEKLFF	TGTGCCAGCTCGGAAACAGGGGGCCACAATGAAAAACTGTTTTTT
.	TRBJ1-1	TRBV2	.	CASSAQYLEAFF	TGTGCCAGCAGTGCGCAATACCTTGAAGCTTTCTTT
.	TRBJ2-1	TRBV7-9	.	CASSLGVGLSYNEQFF	TGTGCCAGCAGCTTAGGGGTGGGACTCAGTTACAATGAGCAGTTCTTC
.	TRBJ2-3	TRBV29-1	TRBD2	CSGAGLAAINTDTQYF	TGCAGCGGGGCGGGACTAGCGGCGATCAACACAGATACGCAGTATTTT
.	TRBJ1-2	TRBV19	.	CASSTRPRTNYGYTF	TGTGCCAGTAGTACAAGACCCAGGACTAACTATGGCTACACCTTC
.	TRBJ2-3	TRBV6-4	.	CASSDGGASTDTQYF	TGTGCCAGCAGTGACGGGGGGGCTAGCACAGATACGCAGTATTTT
.	TRBJ1-2	TRBV2	.	CASSEWNRGVNYGYTF	TGTGCCAGCAGTGAATGGAATCGGGGGGTAAACTATGGCTACACCTTC
.	TRBJ1-2	TRBV6-1	.	CASSLKPDYGYTF	TGTGCCAGCAGTCTTAAGCCCGACTATGGCTACACCTTC
.	TRBJ2-7	TRBV15	TRBD1	CATSRSGQGELEQYF	TGTGCCACCAGCAGGAGTGGACAGGGGGAATTAGAGCAGTACTTC
.	TRBJ1-2	TRBV6-1	.	CASSLTGAENGYTF	TGTGCCAGCAGTCTTACCGGGGCTGAAAATGGCTACACCTTC
few	TRBJ2-1	TRBV11-3	.	CASSLDIGEQFF	TGTGCCAGCAGCTTAGATATAGGGGAACAGTTCTTC
.	TRBJ2-5	TRBV19	TRBD2	CASSIDPDSGVRETQYF	TGTGCCAGTAGTATAGACCCTGATAGCGGGGTGAGGGAGACCCAGTACTTC
few	TRBJ2-3	TRBV6-4	.	CASSDTGTDTQYF	TGTGCCAGCAGTGACACAGGGACAGATACGCAGTATTTT
.	TRBJ2-3	TRBV5-4	.	CASSFLGEGTQYF	TGTGCCAGCAGCTTTCTCGGGGAAGGGACGCAGTATTTT
.	TRBJ2-5	TRBV28	TRBD1	CASSLVTGDLSTQYF	TGTGCCAGCAGTTTAGTGACAGGGGATTTGTCGACCCAGTACTTC